These 7 T cell receptor beta chains came from one sample sequenced in a study of T cells in Graves' hyperthyroidism and ophthalmopathy. Authors of the study amplified TCR beta CDR3 regions from RNA transcripts. TCR CDR3 regions were first amplified by RT-PCR with HTBI primers. A single record per CDR3 protein comes from TCRdb applying MiXCR to the multiplex PCR reads. The profile shows around 610,000 distinct CDR3 sequences, under 15% of them singletons. Input material: blood. Receptors were obtained from a woman between 40 and 50 years old with Graves' ophthalmopathy.

The chain couples TRBV3-1 to TRBJ1-2, with D maybe TRBD1 (6 bases). Germline V lookup: CDR1 LGHDT, CDR2 YNNKEL (reference sequence). V lost 0 bases, J lost 5 bases, and 16 bases lay in between. This CDR3 has 16 amino acids. The CDR3 DNA reads TGTGCCAGCAGCCAAGAAGCCCTCCAGGGGAGGTATGGCTACACCTTC. Encoded protein: CASSQEALQGRYGYTF.

CDR3 bases: TGTGCCAGCAGTTACGGGTCAGAGGCATCGCAGTATTTT. Its translation is CASSYGSEASQYF. V and J are TRBV6-2 or TRBV6-3 and TRBJ2-3; D unclear. V was clipped by 2 bases and J by 10 bases, with 13 bases between them. Germline V CDR1 and CDR2: MNHEY, SVGEGT. The CDR3 runs 13 residues.

The rearrangement links TRBV19 to TRBJ2-2; D ambiguous. This CDR3 has 18 amino acids. Germline CDR1 reads LNHDA; CDR2 reads SQIVND (reference sequence). The V end lost 0 bases, the J end lost 1 base, and 15 bases lay between the germline ends. CDR3 DNA sequence: TGTGCCAGTAGTATAGATCTTTCTGGACGCTTGAACACCGGGGAGCTGTTTTTT. This translates into CASSIDLSGRLNTGELFF.

The chain employs TRBV20-1 and TRBJ2-3; D not resolved. Germline CDR1 is DFQATT and CDR2 is SNEGSKA (reference sequence). The CDR3 length is 15 residues. Trimming removed 0 bases from V and 0 bases from J, with 10 bases in between. This chain's CDR3 is CSARDVKGSTDTQYF. DNA for the CDR3: TGCAGTGCTAGAGATGTAAAGGGTAGCACAGATACGCAGTATTTT.

This clonotype was counted at least ten times. The rearrangement joins TRBV6-2 or TRBV6-3 to TRBJ2-2; the match to TRBD1 covers 8 bases. The CDR3 covers 18 residues. V lost 2 bases to trimming and J lost 1 base; unmatched junction nucleotides: 9. Germline V gives CDR1 MNHEY, CDR2 SVGEGT. For the CDR3, the DNA is TGTGCCAGCAGTTACGACAGGGGCAGGGTCAGGAACACCGGGGAGCTGTTTTTT. Protein sequence: CASSYDRGRVRNTGELFF.

The chain has TRBV29-1 and TRBJ1-1, with TRBD1 matching over 7 bases. Germline trimming cut 7 bases from V and 2 bases from J; bases unmatched to any gene: 10. Germline V CDR1 and CDR2: SQVTM, ANQGSEA. The CDR3 length is 14 residues. The CDR3 loop is CSAVEGARNTEAFF. CDR3 in DNA: TGCAGCGCCGTGGAGGGGGCGAGAAACACTGAAGCTTTCTTT.

This clonotype was observed many times. The V gene is TRBV28, the J gene TRBJ2-5; 11 bases agree with TRBD2. Germline V gene data show CDR1 as MDHEN and CDR2 as SYDVKM. The trim removed 1 base at V and 5 bases at J, leaving 6 bases unmatched. The CDR3 sequence is 16 residues long. In nucleotides, the CDR3 is TGTGCCAGCAGTTTATCGGCTAGCGGGAGGACGGAGACCCAGTACTTC. It yields the protein CASSLSASGRTETQYF.